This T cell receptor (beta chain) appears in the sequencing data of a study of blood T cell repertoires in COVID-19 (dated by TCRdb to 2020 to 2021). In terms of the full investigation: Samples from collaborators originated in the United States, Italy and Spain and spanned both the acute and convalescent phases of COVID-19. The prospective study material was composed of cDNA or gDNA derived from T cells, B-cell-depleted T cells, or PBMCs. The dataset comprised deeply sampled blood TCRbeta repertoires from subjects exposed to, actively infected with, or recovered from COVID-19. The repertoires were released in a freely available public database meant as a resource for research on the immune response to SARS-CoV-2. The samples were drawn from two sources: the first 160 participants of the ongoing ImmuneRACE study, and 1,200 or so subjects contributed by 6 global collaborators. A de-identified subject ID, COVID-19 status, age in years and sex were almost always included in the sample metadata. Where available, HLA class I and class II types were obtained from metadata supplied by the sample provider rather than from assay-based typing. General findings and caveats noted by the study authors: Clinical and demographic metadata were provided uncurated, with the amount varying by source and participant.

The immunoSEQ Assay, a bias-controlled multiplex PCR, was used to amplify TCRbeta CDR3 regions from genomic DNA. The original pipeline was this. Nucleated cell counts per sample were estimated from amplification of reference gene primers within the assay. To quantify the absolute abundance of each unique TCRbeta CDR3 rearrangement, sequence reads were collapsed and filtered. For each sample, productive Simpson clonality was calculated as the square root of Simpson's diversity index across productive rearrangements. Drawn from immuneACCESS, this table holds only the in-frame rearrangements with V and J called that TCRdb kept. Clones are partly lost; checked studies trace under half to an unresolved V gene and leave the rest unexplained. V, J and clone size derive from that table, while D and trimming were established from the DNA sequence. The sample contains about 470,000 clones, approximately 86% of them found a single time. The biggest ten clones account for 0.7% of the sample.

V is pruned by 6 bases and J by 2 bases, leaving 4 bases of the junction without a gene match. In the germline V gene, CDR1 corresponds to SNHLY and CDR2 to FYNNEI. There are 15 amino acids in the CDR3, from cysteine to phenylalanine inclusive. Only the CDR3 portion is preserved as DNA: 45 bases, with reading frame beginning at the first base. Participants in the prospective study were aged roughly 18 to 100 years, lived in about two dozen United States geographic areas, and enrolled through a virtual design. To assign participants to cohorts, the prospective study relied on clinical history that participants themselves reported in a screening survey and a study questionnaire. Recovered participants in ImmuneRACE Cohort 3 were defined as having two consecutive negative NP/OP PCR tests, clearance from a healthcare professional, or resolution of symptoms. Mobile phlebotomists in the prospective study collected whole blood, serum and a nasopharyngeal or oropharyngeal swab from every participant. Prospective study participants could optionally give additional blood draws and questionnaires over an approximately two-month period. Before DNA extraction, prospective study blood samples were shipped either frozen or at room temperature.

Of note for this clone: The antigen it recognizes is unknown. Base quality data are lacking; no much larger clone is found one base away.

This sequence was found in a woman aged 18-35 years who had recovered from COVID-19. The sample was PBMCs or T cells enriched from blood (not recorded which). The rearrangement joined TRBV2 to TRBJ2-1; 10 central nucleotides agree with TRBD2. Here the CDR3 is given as CASSLAGGAYNEQFF. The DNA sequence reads TGTGCCAGCAGCTTAGCGGGGGGCGCCTACAATGAGCAGTTCTTC.